A single sample gave rise to the 2 T cell receptor beta chains below, sequenced in a study of beta chain features in type 1 diabetes. Isolated RNA was reverse transcribed in full, so expressed TCRB transcripts were sequenced. TCRdb keeps only in-frame clones here, not all; method: immunoSEQ multiplex PCR. The table shows about 210,000 clones, with about a tenth occurring only once. The sample comprised central memory CD4+ T cells from blood. Source of these receptors: a man between 18 and 35 years old in good health.

About this clone: Compared with germline, one end of the junction differs, possibly owing to a read error. The J gene is TRBJ2-1, the V gene TRBV4-1; tentatively, D is TRBD2 (5 bases). The CDR3 runs 18 residues. The V gene's germline CDR1 is MGHRA and CDR2 YSYEKL. The CDR3 loop reads CASTQIMSRRSSYNEQFF. The CDR3 DNA sequence: TGCGCCAGCACCCAAATCATGTCGCGGAGGAGCTCCTACAATGAGCAGTTCTTC.

This clone appeared a few times. This CDR3 reads CASSRDRGDWETQYF. DNA of the CDR3: TGTGCCAGCAGCCGGGACAGGGGGGATTGGGAGACCCAGTACTTC. The chain couples TRBV6-1 to TRBJ2-5, with 11 bases fitting TRBD1. CDR3 size: 15 residues. Germline assignment: CDR1 MNHNS and CDR2 SASEGT. With 6 bases clipped from V and 5 bases from J, the junction kept 8 bases outside the gene matches.